This T cell receptor beta chain was recorded in a study of blood T cell repertoires in COVID-19. Study context: Sources were T cells, B-cell-depleted T cells, or PBMCs; the material itself was cDNA or gDNA.

The germline gives CDR1 SEHNR, CDR2 FQNEAQ (reference sequence). The ends lost 5 bases at V and 4 bases at J; junction bases unmatched: 7. The CDR3 runs to 17 residues. Here immunoSEQ multiplex PCR was the method, and the copy in TCRdb shows in-frame clones only, minus some. The repertoire holds roughly 100,000 clones, with roughly 87% as singletons. This clonotype originated in a middle-aged man in a cohort sampled during active COVID-19. Material for sequencing was peripheral blood. The V and J genes are TRBV7-9 and TRBJ2-1; TRBD2 aligns across 14 bases. CDR3 bases: TGTGCCAGCAGCCCCCGACTAGCGGGGGGGAATTACAATGAGCAGTTCTTC. This gives the protein CASSPRLAGGNYNEQFF.